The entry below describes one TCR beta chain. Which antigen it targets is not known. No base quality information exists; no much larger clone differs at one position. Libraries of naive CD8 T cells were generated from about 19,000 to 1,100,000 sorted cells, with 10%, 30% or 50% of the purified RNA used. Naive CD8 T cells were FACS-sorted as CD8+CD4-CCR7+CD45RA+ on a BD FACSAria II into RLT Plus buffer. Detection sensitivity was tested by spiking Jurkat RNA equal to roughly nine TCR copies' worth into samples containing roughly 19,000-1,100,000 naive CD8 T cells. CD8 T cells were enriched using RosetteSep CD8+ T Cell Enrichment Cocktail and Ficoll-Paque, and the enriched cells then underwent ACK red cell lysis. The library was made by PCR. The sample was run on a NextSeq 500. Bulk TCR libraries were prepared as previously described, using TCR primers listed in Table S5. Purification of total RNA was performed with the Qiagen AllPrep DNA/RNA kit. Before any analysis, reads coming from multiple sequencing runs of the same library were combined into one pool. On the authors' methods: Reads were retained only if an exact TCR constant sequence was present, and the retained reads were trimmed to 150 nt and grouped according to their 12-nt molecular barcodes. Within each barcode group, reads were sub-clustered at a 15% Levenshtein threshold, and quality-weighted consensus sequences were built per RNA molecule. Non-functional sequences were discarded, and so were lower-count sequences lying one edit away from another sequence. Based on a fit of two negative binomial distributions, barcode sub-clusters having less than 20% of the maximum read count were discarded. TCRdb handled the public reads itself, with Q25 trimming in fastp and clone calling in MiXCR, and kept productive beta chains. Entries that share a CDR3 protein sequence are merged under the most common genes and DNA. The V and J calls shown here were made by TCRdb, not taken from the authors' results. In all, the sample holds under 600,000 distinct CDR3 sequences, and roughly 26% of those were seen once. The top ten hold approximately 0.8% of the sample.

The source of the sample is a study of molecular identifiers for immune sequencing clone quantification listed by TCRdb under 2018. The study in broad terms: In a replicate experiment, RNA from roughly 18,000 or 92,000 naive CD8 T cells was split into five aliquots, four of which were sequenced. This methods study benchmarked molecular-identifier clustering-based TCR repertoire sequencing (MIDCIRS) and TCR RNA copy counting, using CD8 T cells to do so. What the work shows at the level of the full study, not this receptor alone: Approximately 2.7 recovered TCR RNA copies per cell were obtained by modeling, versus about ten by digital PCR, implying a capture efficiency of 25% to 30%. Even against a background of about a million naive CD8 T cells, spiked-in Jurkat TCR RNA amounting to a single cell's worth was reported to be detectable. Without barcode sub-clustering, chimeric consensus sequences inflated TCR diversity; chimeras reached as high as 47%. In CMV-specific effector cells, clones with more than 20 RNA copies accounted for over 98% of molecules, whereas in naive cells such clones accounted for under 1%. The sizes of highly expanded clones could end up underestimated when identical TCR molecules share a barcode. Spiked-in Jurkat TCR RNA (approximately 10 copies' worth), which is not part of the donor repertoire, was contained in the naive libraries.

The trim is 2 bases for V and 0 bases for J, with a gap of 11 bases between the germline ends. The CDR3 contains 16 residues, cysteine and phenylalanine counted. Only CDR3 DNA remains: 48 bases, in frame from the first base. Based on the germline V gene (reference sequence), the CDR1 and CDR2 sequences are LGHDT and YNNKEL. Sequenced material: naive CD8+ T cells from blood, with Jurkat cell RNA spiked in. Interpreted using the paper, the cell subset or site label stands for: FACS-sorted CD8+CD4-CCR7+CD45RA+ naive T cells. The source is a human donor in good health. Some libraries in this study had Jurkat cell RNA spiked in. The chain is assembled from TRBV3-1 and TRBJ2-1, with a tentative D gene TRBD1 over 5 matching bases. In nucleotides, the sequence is TGTGCCAGCAGCCAACCAACAGGTAGCTCCTACAATGAGCAGTTCTTC. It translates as CASSQPTGSSYNEQFF.